Listed here is a single T cell receptor beta chain. Its specificity is not known. Germline assignment: CDR1 SGHRS and CDR2 YFSETQ. Trimming took 2 bases from V and 4 from J, leaving 9 bases between them. This CDR3 spans 14 amino acids. Clones were sequenced by immunoSEQ multiplex PCR, and TCRdb holds only the in-frame ones, with some missing. The repertoire holds roughly 93,000 clones, with about 86% as singletons. The data are from a study of T cell responses to AZD1222 COVID-19 vaccine. The overall study: Pooling was applied to second doses at about 4 or about 12 weeks.

Points from the study as a whole: Clonal diversity may have been underestimated, and the donors were mostly white British, with more females than males. Repertoire sampling was restricted to post-peak T cell response timepoints. As reported, nearly half of all spike-specific TCRs target variant regions that are unmutated.

The source of this sequence is an adult in good health. This rearrangement joins TRBV5-1 to TRBJ2-2, with D maybe TRBD1 (6 bases). The sequences come from peripheral blood, collected on day 0 of AZD1222 vaccination. As DNA, the CDR3 is TGCGCCAGCAGCTTACAGGGATTCACCGGGGAGCTGTTTTTT. Its protein product is CASSLQGFTGELFF.